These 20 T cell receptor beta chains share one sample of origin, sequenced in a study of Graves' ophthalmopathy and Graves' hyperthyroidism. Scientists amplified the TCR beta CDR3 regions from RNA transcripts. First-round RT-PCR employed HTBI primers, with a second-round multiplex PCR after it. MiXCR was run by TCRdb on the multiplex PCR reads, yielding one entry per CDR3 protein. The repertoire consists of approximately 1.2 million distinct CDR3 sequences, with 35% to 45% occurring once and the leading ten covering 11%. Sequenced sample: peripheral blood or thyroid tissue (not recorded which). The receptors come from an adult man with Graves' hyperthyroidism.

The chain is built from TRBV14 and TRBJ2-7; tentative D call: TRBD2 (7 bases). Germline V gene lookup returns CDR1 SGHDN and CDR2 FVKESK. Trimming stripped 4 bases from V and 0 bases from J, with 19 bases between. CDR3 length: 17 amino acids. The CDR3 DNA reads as TGTGCCAGCAGCCGTAAAGCGGGACACCAGAGCTCCTACGAGCAGTACTTC. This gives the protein CASSRKAGHQSSYEQYF.

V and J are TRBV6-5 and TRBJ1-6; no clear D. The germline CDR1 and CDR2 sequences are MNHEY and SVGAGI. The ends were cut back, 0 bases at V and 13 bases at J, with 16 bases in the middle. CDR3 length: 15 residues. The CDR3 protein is CASSYSIALEGPLHF. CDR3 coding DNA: TGTGCCAGCAGTTACTCTATCGCCCTCGAGGGTCCCCTCCACTTT.

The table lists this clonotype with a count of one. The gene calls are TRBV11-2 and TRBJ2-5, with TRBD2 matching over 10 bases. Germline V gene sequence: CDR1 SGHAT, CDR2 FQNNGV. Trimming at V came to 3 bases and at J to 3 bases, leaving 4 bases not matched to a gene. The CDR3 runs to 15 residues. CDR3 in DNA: TGTGCCAGCAGCTTCAGTGGACTAGCGGAAGAGACCCAGTACTTC. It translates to CASSFSGLAEETQYF.

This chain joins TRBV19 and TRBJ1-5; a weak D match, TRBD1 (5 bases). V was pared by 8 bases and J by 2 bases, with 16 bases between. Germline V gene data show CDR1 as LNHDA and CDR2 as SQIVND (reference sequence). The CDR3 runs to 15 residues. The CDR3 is CASDVARAGNQPQHF. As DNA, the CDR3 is TGTGCCAGTGATGTCGCCAGGGCTGGCAATCAGCCCCAGCATTTT.

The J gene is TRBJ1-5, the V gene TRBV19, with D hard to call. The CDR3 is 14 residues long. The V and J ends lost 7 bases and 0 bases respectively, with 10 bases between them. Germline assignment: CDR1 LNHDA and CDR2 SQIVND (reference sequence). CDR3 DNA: TGTGCCAGTAATGTCAGGAATAGCAATCAGCCCCAGCATTTT. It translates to CASNVRNSNQPQHF.

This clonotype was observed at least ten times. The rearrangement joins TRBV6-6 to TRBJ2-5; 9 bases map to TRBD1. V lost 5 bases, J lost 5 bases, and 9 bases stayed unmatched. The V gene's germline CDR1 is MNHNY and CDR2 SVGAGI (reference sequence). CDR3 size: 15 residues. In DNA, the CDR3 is TGTGCCAGCAGTCCACGGGACAGGGTGTGGGAGACCCAGTACTTC. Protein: CASSPRDRVWETQYF.

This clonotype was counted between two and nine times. Here the CDR3 reads CSASAPRGTYEQYF. The CDR3 DNA reads as TGCAGTGCTAGTGCCCCCCGAGGCACCTACGAGCAGTACTTC. This chain uses TRBV20-1 with TRBJ2-7; no definite D call. The V gene lost 3 bases and the J gene lost 2 bases, with 14 bases spanning the gap. Germline V lookup: CDR1 DFQATT, CDR2 SNEGSKA (reference sequence). The CDR3 totals 14 residues.

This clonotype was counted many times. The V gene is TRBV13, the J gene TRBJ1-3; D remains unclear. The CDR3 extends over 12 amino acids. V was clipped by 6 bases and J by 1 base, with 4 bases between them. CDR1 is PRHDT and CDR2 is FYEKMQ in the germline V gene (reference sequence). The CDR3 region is CASRHSGNTIYF. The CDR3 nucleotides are TGTGCCAGCAGGCATTCTGGAAACACCATATATTTT. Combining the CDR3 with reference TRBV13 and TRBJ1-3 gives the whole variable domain AAGVIQSPRHLIKEKRETATLKCYPIPRHDTVYWYQQGPGQDPQFLISFYEKMQSDKGSIPDRFSAQQFSDYHSELNMSSLELGDSALYFCASRHSGNTIYFGEGSWLTVV.

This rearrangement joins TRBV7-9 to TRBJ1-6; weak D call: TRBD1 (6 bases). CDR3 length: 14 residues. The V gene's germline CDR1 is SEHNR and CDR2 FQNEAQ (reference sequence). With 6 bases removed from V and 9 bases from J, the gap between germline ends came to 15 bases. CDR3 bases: TGTGCCAGCAGGGGGGCTTCGCGTAGTTCACCCCTCCACTTT. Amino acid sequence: CASRGASRSSPLHF.

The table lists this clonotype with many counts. CDR3 nucleotides: TGTGCCAGCAGCCGCAGGGTTGGAACTGAAGCTTTCTTT. It is translated as CASSRRVGTEAFF. The chain employs TRBV7-6 and TRBJ1-1; a possible D gene is TRBD1 (5 bases). Germline V gene sequence: CDR1 SGHVS, CDR2 FNYEAQ. Trimming stripped 5 bases from V and 5 bases from J, with 12 bases between. The CDR3 extends over 13 amino acids. The full variable domain, with the rest looked up from reference TRBV7-6 and TRBJ1-1, is GAGVSQSPRYKVTKRGQDVALRCDPISGHVSLYWYRQALGQGPEFLTYFNYEAQQDKSGLPNDRFSAERPEGSISTLTIQRTEQRDSAMYRCASSRRVGTEAFFGQGTRLTVV.

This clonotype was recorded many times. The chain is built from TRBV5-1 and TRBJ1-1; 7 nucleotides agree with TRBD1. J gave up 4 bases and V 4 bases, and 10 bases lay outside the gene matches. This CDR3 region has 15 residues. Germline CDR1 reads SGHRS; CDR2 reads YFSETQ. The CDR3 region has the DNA TGCGCCAGCAGCCCTGAGGGGGCAGAAGGCACTGAAGCTTTCTTT. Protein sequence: CASSPEGAEGTEAFF.

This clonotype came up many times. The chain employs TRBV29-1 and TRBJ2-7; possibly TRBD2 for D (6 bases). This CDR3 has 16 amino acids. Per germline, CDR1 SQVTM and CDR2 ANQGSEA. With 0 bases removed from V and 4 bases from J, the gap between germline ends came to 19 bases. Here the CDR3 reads CSVEDLSLGGEYEQYF. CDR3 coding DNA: TGCAGCGTTGAAGATCTATCACTCGGGGGAGAGTACGAGCAGTACTTC.

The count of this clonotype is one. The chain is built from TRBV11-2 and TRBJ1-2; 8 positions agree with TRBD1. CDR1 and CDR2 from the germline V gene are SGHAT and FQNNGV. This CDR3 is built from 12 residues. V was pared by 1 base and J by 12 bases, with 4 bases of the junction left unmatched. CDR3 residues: CASSLGAGGHTF. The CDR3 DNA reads TGTGCCAGCAGCTTAGGGGCAGGGGGCCACACCTTC.

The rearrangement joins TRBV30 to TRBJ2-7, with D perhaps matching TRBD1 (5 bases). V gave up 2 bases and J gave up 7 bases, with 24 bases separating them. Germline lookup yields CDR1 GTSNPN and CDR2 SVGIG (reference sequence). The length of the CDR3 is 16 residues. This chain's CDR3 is CAWSLRTGSSVWEQYF. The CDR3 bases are TGTGCCTGGAGTCTTCGAACAGGTTCTTCGGTTTGGGAGCAGTACTTC.

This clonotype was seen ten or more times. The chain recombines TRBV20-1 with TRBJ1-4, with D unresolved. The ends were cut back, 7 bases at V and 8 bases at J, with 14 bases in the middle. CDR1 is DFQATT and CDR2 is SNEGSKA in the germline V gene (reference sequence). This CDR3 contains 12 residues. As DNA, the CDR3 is TGCAGTGTGTCTCCGGGTGCCGAAAAACTGTTTTTT. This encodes CSVSPGAEKLFF.

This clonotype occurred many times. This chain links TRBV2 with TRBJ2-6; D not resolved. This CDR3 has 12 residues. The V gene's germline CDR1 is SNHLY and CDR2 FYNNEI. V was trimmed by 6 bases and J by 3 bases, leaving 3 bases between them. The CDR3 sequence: CASRLGANVLTF. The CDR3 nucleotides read TGTGCCAGCAGGCTTGGGGCCAACGTCCTGACTTTC.

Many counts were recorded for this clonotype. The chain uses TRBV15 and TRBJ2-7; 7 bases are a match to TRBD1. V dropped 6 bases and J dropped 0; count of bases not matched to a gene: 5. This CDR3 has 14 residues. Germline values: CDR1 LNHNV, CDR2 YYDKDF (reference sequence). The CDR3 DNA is TGTGCCACCAGACTAGGACAGGACTCCTACGAGCAGTACTTC. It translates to CATRLGQDSYEQYF.

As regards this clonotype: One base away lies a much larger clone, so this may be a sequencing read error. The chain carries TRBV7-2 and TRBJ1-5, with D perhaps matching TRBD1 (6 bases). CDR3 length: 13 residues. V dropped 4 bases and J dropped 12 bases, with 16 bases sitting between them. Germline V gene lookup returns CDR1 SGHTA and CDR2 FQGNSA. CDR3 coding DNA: TGTGCCAGCAGCTCCGGACAGCGGGAGCTCCAGCATTTT. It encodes CASSSGQRELQHF. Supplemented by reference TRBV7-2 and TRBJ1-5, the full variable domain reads GAGVSQSPSNKVTEKGKDVELRCDPISGHTALYWYRQSLGQGLEFLIYFQGNSAPDKSGLPSDRFSAERTGGSVSTLTIQRTQQEDSAVYLCASSSGQRELQHFGDGTRLSIL.

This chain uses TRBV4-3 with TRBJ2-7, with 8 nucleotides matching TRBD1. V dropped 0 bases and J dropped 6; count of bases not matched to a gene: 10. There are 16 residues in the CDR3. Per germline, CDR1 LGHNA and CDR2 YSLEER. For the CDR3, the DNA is TGCGCCAGCAGCCAAGATACAGGACAGGGTTCGACCGAGCAGTACTTC. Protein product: CASSQDTGQGSTEQYF.

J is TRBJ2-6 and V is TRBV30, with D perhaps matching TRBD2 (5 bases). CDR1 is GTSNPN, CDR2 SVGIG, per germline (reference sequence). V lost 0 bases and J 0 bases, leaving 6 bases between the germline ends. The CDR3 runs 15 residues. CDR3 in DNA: TGTGCCTGGAGTGTTGGAGGCTCTGGGGCCAACGTCCTGACTTTC. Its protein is CAWSVGGSGANVLTF.